Below, 12 T cell receptor beta chains from the same sample are listed, as sequenced in a study of blood T cell repertoires in COVID-19. Repertoires were generated with immunoSEQ multiplex PCR, while TCRdb's copy carries only in-frame clones and drops some. The data contain about 190,000 clones, roughly four fifths of them singletons. The sequenced sample consisted of peripheral blood. These receptors were obtained from a woman in her thirties or forties with acute or convalescent COVID-19.

This clone was picked up a small number of times. The V and J genes are TRBV5-1 and TRBJ2-7; 7 nucleotides match TRBD2. The CDR3 runs to 14 residues. V lost 1 base and J lost 4; bases outside the gene matches: 5. Germline CDR1 is SGHRS and CDR2 is YFSETQ. The CDR3 sequence is CASSLLVGGYEQYF. CDR3 in DNA: TGCGCCAGCAGCTTGTTGGTGGGAGGGTACGAGCAGTACTTC. The variable domain in full, completed from reference TRBV5-1 and TRBJ2-7, reads KAGVTQTPRYLIKTRGQQVTLSCSPISGHRSVSWYQQTPGQGLQFLFEYFSETQRNKGNFPGRFSGRQFSNSRSEMNVSTLELGDSALYLCASSLLVGGYEQYFGPGTRLTVT.

As to this clone: At one of its ends the junction is not consistent with the germline gene, which may arise from a read error. This sequence joins TRBV6-5 and TRBJ2-7; 8 bases are shared with TRBD1. This CDR3 has 11 residues. Germline V gene sequence: CDR1 MNHEY, CDR2 SVGAGI. The CDR3 DNA reads TGTGCCGGAGGACAGGGCTACGAGCAGTCCTTC. Protein sequence: CAGGQGYEQSF.

The chain joins TRBV6-5 to TRBJ1-2; 10 nucleotides agree with TRBD1. From germline, CDR1 is MNHEY and CDR2 SVGAGI. After removal of 5 bases from V and 7 bases from J, the junction contained 7 bases not matched to a gene. This CDR3 region has 14 residues. The CDR3 region is CASSRGTGAGGYTF. Written as DNA, the CDR3 is TGTGCCAGCAGTCGGGGGACAGGGGCGGGTGGCTACACCTTC.

This clone was detected once. The V gene is TRBV13, the J gene TRBJ2-7; 7 bases are shared with TRBD2. The V and J ends lost 6 bases and 1 base, in that order; junction bases with no gene match: 6. The V gene's germline CDR1 is PRHDT and CDR2 FYEKMQ (reference sequence). This CDR3 region has 14 residues. The CDR3 DNA reads as TGTGCCAGCAGGAAAGCGGGACGTTCCTACGAGCAGTACTTC. Its protein product is CASRKAGRSYEQYF.

The V call is TRBV7-8, the J call TRBJ2-5, with 7 bases identical to TRBD1. The CDR3 is made up of 14 amino acids. J lost 1 base, V lost 5 bases, and 4 bases had no gene match. Germline V lookup: CDR1 SGHVS, CDR2 FQNEAQ. CDR3 residues: CASSRGQTQETQYF. DNA for the CDR3: TGTGCCAGCAGCCGGGGACAGACCCAAGAGACCCAGTACTTC.

This chain connects TRBV5-6 to TRBJ2-2; possibly TRBD2 for D (5 bases). Germline loops: CDR1 SGHDT, CDR2 YYEEEE. Trimming pared 1 base from V and 5 bases from J, leaving 6 bases between. The CDR3 covers 13 residues. This chain's CDR3 is CASSLPGTGELFF. The CDR3 DNA reads TGTGCCAGCAGCTTGCCGGGGACCGGGGAGCTGTTTTTT. The full variable domain, in which reference TRBV5-6 and TRBJ2-2 provide the parts outside the CDR3, is DAGVTQSPTHLIKTRGQQVTLRCSPKSGHDTVSWYQQALGQGPQFIFQYYEEEERQRGNFPDRFSGHQFPNYSSELNVNALLLGDSALYLCASSLPGTGELFFGEGSRLTVL.

The chain employs TRBV2 and TRBJ2-1; D unresolved. The CDR3 runs to 10 residues. V was pared by 10 bases and J by 4 bases, with 5 bases between. Germline V CDR1 and CDR2: SNHLY, FYNNEI. In DNA, the CDR3 is TGTGCCAACTCATACAATGAGCAGTTCTTC. Protein product: CANSYNEQFF.

This rearrangement joins TRBV3-1 (or the pseudogene TRBV3-2) to TRBJ1-5, with a weak D call TRBD1 (5 bases). Germline V CDR1 and CDR2: LGHDT, YNNKEL (reference sequence). There are 16 residues in the CDR3. V was cut by 0 bases and J by 11 bases, with 20 bases left in between. CDR3 DNA: TGTGCCAGCAGCCAAGAATTGACAGTCTCGATCAATACCCAGCATTTT. Encoded protein: CASSQELTVSINTQHF.

Only a few counts were recorded for this clone. The CDR3 coding sequence is TGTGCCAGTAGTAACCCCGTAGGCTCAGGGGTGAATGAGCAGTTCTTC. It yields the protein CASSNPVGSGVNEQFF. This rearrangement joins TRBV19 to TRBJ2-1; the D gene is possibly TRBD1 (6 bases). This CDR3 is built from 16 residues. The V and J ends lost 4 bases and 7 bases respectively, with 20 bases between them. Germline V CDR1 and CDR2: LNHDA, SQIVND (reference sequence).

Regarding this clone: Other DNA sequences in this sample translate to the same CDR3. The gene calls are TRBV29-1 and TRBJ1-1, with D maybe TRBD1 (6 bases). Germline lookup yields CDR1 SQVTM and CDR2 ANQGSEA. V lost 6 bases and J 1 base, leaving 12 bases between the germline ends. The CDR3 is 13 residues long. The CDR3 DNA reads as TGCAGCGTGAGAGGGGGAGCGAACACTGAAGCTTTCTTT. This gives the protein CSVRGGANTEAFF.

J is TRBJ2-3 and V is TRBV19, with TRBD2 matching over 8 bases. Germline V gives CDR1 LNHDA, CDR2 SQIVND (reference sequence). V dropped 7 bases and J dropped 5; count of bases not matched to a gene: 5. The CDR3 totals 13 residues. The DNA for the CDR3 is TGTGCCAGTACTACTAGCGGAGGAGATACGCAGTATTTT. Amino acid sequence: CASTTSGGDTQYF.

This sequence joins TRBV19 and TRBJ1-1, with 8 bases matching TRBD1. V dropped 3 bases and J dropped 5; count of bases not matched to a gene: 8. CDR1 is LNHDA, CDR2 SQIVND, per germline (reference sequence). The CDR3 loop spans 15 amino acids. CDR3: CASSMGGQGGTEAFF. CDR3 sequence (DNA): TGTGCCAGTAGTATGGGTGGACAGGGAGGGACTGAAGCTTTCTTT.